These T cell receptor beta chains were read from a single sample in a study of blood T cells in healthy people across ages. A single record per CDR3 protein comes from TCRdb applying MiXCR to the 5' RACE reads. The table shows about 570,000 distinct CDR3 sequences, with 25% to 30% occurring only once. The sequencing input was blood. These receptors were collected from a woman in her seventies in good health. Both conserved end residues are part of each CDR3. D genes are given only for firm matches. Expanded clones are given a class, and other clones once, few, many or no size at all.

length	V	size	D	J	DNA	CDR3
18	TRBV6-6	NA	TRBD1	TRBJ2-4	TGTGCCAGCAGTTACGGCCAGGGGGTTTACAAAGCCAAAAACATTCAGTACTTC	CASSYGQGVYKAKNIQYF
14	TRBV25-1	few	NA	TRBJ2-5	TGTGCCAGCAGTGAAATCGTGGGGGAGGAGACCCAGTACTTC	CASSEIVGEETQYF
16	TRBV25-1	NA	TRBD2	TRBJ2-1	TGTGCCAGCAGTGACCCCCAGCGGGGGGGCTACAATGAGCAGTTCTTC	CASSDPQRGGYNEQFF
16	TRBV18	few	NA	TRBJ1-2	TGTGCCAGCTCACCGGTGGGGGGAAGATCAAACTATGGCTACACCTTC	CASSPVGGRSNYGYTF
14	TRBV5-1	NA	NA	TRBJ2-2	TGCGCCAGCAGCTTGTCCCAGGGAGGAAGGGAGCTGTTTTTT	CASSLSQGGRELFF
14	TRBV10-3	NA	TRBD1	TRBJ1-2	TGTGCCATCAGCCAACAGGGGGGGCGTCGTGGCTACACCTTC	CAISQQGGRRGYTF
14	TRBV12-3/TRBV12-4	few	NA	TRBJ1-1	TGTGCCAGCAGTTTAACAGGAATGAACACTGAAGCTTTCTTT	CASSLTGMNTEAFF
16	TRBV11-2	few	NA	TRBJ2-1	TGTGCCAGCAGCTTGGACCTATCGGGAGCGAAGAATGAGCAGTTCTTC	CASSLDLSGAKNEQFF
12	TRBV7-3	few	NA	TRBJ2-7	TGTGCCAGCAGCCGGATCGAGGGGGAGCAGTACTTC	CASSRIEGEQYF
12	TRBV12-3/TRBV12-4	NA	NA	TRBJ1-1	TGTGCCAGCGTGGGCAGTAACACTGAAGCTTTCTTT	CASVGSNTEAFF
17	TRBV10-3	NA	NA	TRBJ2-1	TGTGCCATCAGTGAGTCCGGGGGGCCACCCGCTCTCAATGAGCAGCTCTTC	CAISESGGPPALNEQLF
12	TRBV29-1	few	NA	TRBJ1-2	TGCAGCGTACCAACAGGGAACTATGGCTACACCTTC	CSVPTGNYGYTF
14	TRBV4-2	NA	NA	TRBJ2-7	TGTGCCAGCAACCAAGATACAGTCTCCTACGAGCAGTACTTC	CASNQDTVSYEQYF
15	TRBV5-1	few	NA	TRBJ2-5	TGCGCCAGCAGCTTGGATTTGGGGATTCAAGAGACCCAGTACTTC	CASSLDLGIQETQYF
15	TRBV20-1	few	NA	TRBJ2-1	TGCAGTGCTAGAGGTAGAGTTTCGTCCTACAATGAGCAGTTCTTC	CSARGRVSSYNEQFF
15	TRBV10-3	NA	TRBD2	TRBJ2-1	TGTGCCATCAGGGGCTCTGCGGGGGGAAGGAATGAGCAGTTCTTC	CAIRGSAGGRNEQFF
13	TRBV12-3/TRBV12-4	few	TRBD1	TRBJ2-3	TGTGCCAGCTCTTCCCTCTTAGGGGGCCCGCAGTATTTT	CASSSLLGGPQYF
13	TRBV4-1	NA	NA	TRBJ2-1	TGCGCCAGCAGCCTGATAGCCGCCGGTGAGCAGTTCTTC	CASSLIAAGEQFF
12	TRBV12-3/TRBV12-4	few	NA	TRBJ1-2	TGTGCCTTCAAAGGAACAGGGAAGGGCTACACCTTC	CAFKGTGKGYTF
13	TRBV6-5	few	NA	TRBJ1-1	TGTGCCAGCAGCCCACCGGGGGTCAGTGAAGCTTTCTTT	CASSPPGVSEAFF
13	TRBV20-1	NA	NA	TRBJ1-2	TGCAGTGCTAGTCCCGCGGGCAACTATGGCTACACCTTC	CSASPAGNYGYTF
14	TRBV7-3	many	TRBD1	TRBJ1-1	TGTGCCAGCAGCCCGGGACAGACGAACACTGAAGCTTTCTTT	CASSPGQTNTEAFF
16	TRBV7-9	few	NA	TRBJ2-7	TGTGCCAGCAGCTTCCGGGACCGCGCCTTCACCTACGAGCAGTACTTC	CASSFRDRAFTYEQYF
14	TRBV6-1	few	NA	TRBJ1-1	TGTGCCAGCAGTAGGCAGGGCCGAAACACTGAAGCTTTCTTT	CASSRQGRNTEAFF